This record covers a single T cell receptor (beta chain). The antigen remains undetermined. The junction differs from germline at one of its ends, possibly a read error. This record belongs to a study of tumor-infiltrating lymphocytes in primary liver carcinoma. Total RNA amounting to approximately 460 ng was the source from which TCR beta cDNA was made with a constant-region primer. ARM-PCR, slightly modified, supplied the TCR beta libraries through three nested multiplex PCR rounds. A C-beta reverse primer was combined with TRBV1-TRBV30 forward primers in the first two PCR rounds, and each round had approximately 10 cycles. Using its own MiXCR run on the multiplex PCR reads, TCRdb lists one record per CDR3 protein. In the table there are around 78,000 distinct CDR3 sequences, 71% of which are singletons. The CDR3 runs 16 residues. Per germline, CDR1 MGHRA and CDR2 YSYEKL. General study results and limits: Detection in all five tumor regions applied to only about 7-25% of top clones.

Joint extraction of RNA and DNA used roughly 17-32 mg of bulk tissue that was unsorted. All tumor samples contained more than 85% viable tumor cells. The rearrangement joins TRBV4-1 to TRBJ2-1; 7 bases are a match to TRBD2. The sequence was collected from a woman aged 55 to 70 with primary liver carcinoma and hepatitis B virus infection. The sample consisted of liver tumor tissue from sampling region 4. Subset meaning: tumor region T4, right-lateral pole. This CDR3 is CASSQARGRARGEQLF. CDR3 DNA sequence: TGCGCCAGCAGCCAGGCCAGAGGGAGGGCTAGGGGTGAGCAGCTCTTC.